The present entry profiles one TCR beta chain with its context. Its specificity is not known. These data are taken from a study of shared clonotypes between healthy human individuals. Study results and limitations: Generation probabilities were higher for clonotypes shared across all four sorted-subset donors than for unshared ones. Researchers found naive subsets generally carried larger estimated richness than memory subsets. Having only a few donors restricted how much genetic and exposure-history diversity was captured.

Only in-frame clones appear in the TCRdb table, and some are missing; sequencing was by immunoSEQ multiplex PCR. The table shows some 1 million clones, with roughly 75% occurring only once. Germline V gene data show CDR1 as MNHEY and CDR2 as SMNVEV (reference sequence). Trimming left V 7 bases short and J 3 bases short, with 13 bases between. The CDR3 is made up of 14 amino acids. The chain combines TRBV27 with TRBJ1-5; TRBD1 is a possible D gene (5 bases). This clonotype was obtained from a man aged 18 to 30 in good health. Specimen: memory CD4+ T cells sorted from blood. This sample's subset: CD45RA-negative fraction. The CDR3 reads CASMVAGINQPQHF. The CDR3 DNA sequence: TGTGCCAGCATGGTGGCAGGGATCAATCAGCCCCAGCATTTT.